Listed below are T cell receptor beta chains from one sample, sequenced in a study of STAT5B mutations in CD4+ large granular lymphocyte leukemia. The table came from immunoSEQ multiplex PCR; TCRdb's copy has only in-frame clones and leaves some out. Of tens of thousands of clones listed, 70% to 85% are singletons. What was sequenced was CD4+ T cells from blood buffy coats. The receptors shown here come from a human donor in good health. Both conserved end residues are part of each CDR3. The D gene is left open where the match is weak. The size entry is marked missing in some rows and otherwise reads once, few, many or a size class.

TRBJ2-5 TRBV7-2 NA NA CASSLDRGGGETQYF TGTGCCAGCAGCTTAGATAGGGGGGGTGGAGAGACCCAGTACTTC
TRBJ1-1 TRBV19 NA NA CASSIRGIVITEAFF TGTGCCAGTAGTATTCGGGGGATCGTAATCACTGAAGCTTTCTTT
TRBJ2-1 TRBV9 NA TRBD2 CASSVELAGNEQFF TGTGCCAGCAGCGTAGAACTAGCGGGGAATGAGCAGTTCTTC
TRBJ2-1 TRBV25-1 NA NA CASSWQAINSDEQFF TGTGCCAGCAGTTGGCAGGCAATTAACTCAGATGAGCAGTTCTTC
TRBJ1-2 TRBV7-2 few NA CASRPYRVEKGYTF TGTGCCAGCAGACCTTACAGGGTGGAAAAGGGCTACACCTTC
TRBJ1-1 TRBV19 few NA CASSATGHGNTEAFF TGTGCCAGTAGTGCTACAGGGCATGGGAACACTGAAGCTTTCTTT
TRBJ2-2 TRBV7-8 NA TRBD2 CASSGSGGGTGELFF TGTGCCAGCAGCGGCAGCGGGGGCGGCACCGGGGAGCTGTTTTTT
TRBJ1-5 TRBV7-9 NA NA CASSLADGNNQPQHF TGTGCCAGCAGCTTAGCGGACGGAAACAATCAGCCCCAGCATTTT
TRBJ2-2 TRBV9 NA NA CASSVSGRINTGELFF TGTGCCAGCAGCGTATCAGGCCGGATTAACACCGGGGAGCTGTTTTTT
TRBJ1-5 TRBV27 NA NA CASSSQGSNQPQHF TGTGCCAGCAGTTCACAGGGCAGCAATCAGCCCCAGCATTTT
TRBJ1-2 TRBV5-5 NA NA CASSPSRQSHNGYTF TGTGCCAGCAGCCCAAGCAGACAGAGTCACAATGGCTACACCTTC
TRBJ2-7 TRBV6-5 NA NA CASSYESGRVREQYF TGTGCCAGCAGTTATGAGTCTGGCAGGGTCCGCGAGCAGTACTTC
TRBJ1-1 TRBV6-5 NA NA CASSTTGGENTEAFF TGTGCCAGCAGCACTACGGGCGGGGAGAACACTGAAGCTTTCTTT
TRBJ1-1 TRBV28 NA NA CASSLTSGLGYTEAFF TGTGCCAGCAGTTTGACCAGTGGGTTGGGGTACACTGAAGCTTTCTTT
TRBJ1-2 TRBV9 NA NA CASSVGGRGPGYGYTF TGTGCCAGCAGCGTAGGGGGGCGGGGCCCGGGCTATGGCTACACCTTC
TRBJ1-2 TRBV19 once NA CASFELGSERGYTF TGTGCCTCATTCGAATTGGGGAGTGAGCGGGGCTACACCTTC
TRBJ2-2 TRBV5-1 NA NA CASSRQQDTGELFF TGCGCCAGCAGCAGACAACAAGATACCGGGGAGCTGTTTTTT
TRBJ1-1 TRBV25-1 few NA CASSVDYSNTEAFF TGTGCCAGCAGTGTGGATTATTCGAACACTGAAGCTTTCTTT
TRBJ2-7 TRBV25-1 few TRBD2 CASRDRTSGGHYEQYF TGTGCCAGCAGGGACAGAACTAGCGGGGGTCACTACGAGCAGTACTTC
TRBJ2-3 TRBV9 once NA CASSPGGRADTQYF TGTGCCAGCAGCCCCGGGGGCCGGGCAGATACGCAGTATTTT
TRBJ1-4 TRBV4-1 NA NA CASSRTWGATNEKLFF TGCGCCAGCAGCAGAACTTGGGGGGCAACTAATGAAAAACTGTTTTTT
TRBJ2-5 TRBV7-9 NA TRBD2 CASSPGTSGNQETQYF TGTGCCAGCAGCCCGGGGACTAGCGGGAACCAAGAGACCCAGTACTTC
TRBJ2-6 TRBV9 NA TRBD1 CASSKLRQGSGANVLTF TGTGCCAGCAGCAAGTTGAGACAGGGGAGTGGGGCCAACGTCCTGACTTTC